Reported below is one TCR beta chain. Its antigen remains unidentified. This sample was taken from a study of cytomegalovirus exposure and HLA in healthy donors. For the study at large: Prior work identified about 120 million unique TCR beta sequences in 150 million to 200 million T cells. Study-wide findings and caveats: Reports showed the classifier diagnosing cytomegalovirus status with high specificity and sensitivity. Later work associated 16,951 TCR beta sequences with HLA alleles at 0.05 false discovery rate. Among TCR beta chains, those listed as cytomegalovirus-associated numbered roughly 150.

Researchers ran the PCR with 60 Vbeta and 13 Jbeta primers. Libraries were prepared by immunoSEQ multiplex PCR; TCRdb keeps only in-frame clonotypes and omits some of them. The table has about 160,000 clones, roughly 80% seen once. This CDR3 spans 16 amino acids. Trimming cost V 4 bases and J 3 bases; bases outside gene matches: 4. The germline V gene encodes CDR1 LNHDA and CDR2 SQIVND (reference sequence). The chain recombines TRBV19 with TRBJ2-1, with 12 bases lining up with TRBD2. The source is a male donor in good health and CMV-seronegative. The sequencing input was PBMCs. The CDR3 DNA sequence: TGTGCCAGTAGTAAGGGACTAGCGGGTGGCTACAATGAGCAGTTCTTC. It codes for CASSKGLAGGYNEQFF.